One sample yielded the 28 T cell receptor beta chains listed below, sequenced in a study of blood T cell repertoires in COVID-19. Some clones are missing from TCRdb's copy, which holds only in-frame ones; the method was immunoSEQ multiplex PCR. The repertoire includes 75,000 to 90,000 clones, approximately 89% of them detected once, and 11% sits in the top ten. Sequenced sample: peripheral blood. These receptors all come from an older man with acute or convalescent COVID-19.

This clone showed up just a few times. CDR3 in amino acids: CASSSGSIPDTQYF. DNA for the CDR3: TGTGCCAGCAGCTCCGGGAGTATACCAGATACGCAGTATTTT. V and J are TRBV5-4 and TRBJ2-3; possible D gene TRBD2, 6 bases. CDR1 and CDR2 (germline): SGHNT, YYREEE (reference sequence). V dropped 3 bases and J dropped 4 bases, with 12 bases sitting between them. CDR3 length equals 14 residues.

This clone occurred a few times. The V gene is TRBV4-1, the J gene TRBJ1-3; no clear D. With 1 base removed from V and 0 bases from J, the gap between germline ends came to 7 bases. The germline CDR1 and CDR2 sequences are MGHRA and YSYEKL. This CDR3 is 15 amino acids long. The CDR3: CASSQAPSSGNTIYF. The CDR3 nucleotides are TGCGCCAGCAGCCAAGCCCCGAGCTCTGGAAACACCATATATTTT.

V gene TRBV18 combines with J gene TRBJ2-5; 7 bases are shared with TRBD2. The CDR3 runs 13 residues. Germline-derived CDR1 and CDR2 are KGHSH and LQKENI. The ends lost 10 bases at V and 3 bases at J; junction bases unmatched: 8. CDR3 loop: CATGGTVEETQYF. DNA of the CDR3: TGTGCCACCGGGGGGACGGTCGAAGAGACCCAGTACTTC.

This chain links TRBV19 with TRBJ1-2; 8 bases map to TRBD1. Germline lookup yields CDR1 LNHDA and CDR2 SQIVND (reference sequence). This CDR3 has 16 amino acids. J was trimmed by 6 bases and V by 6 bases; bases with no gene match: 15. Here the CDR3 DNA reads TGTGCCAGTAGGCGGACAGGGTTCGGGGGCCGGGATGGCTACACCTTC. It yields the protein CASRRTGFGGRDGYTF.

This chain connects TRBV30 to TRBJ2-7; 7 nucleotides align to TRBD2. With 0 bases clipped from V and 5 bases from J, the junction kept 10 bases outside the gene matches. Germline lookup yields CDR1 GTSNPN and CDR2 SVGIG (reference sequence). There are 15 residues in the CDR3. CDR3 in DNA: TGTGCCTGGAGTGTAGGGCTAGCGGTGAAAAACGAGCAGTACTTC. Protein sequence: CAWSVGLAVKNEQYF.

V gene TRBV18 combines with J gene TRBJ2-1, with 8 bases aligning to TRBD2. The CDR3 runs 15 residues. Germline lookup yields CDR1 KGHSH and CDR2 LQKENI. V lost 4 bases to trimming and J lost 5 bases; unmatched junction nucleotides: 7. This CDR3 is CASSQGLEEHNEQFF. The CDR3 nucleotides are TGTGCCAGCTCACAGGGACTAGAGGAGCACAATGAGCAGTTCTTC.

The chain has TRBV6-1 and TRBJ1-1; the D is unclear. The CDR3 consists of 11 residues. Trimming removed 3 bases at V and 5 bases at J, with 4 bases between. Germline CDR1 is MNHNS and CDR2 is SASEGT. CDR3 region: CASSERTEAFF. The CDR3 DNA reads as TGTGCCAGCAGTGAGCGTACTGAAGCTTTCTTT.

V usage is TRBV5-1 and J usage is TRBJ1-1; no clear D. The germline V gene has CDR1 SGHRS and CDR2 YFSETQ. The CDR3 extends over 13 amino acids. The V and J ends lost 2 bases and 4 bases respectively, with 9 bases between them. CDR3 in amino acids: CASSLPGSTEAFF. CDR3 nucleotide sequence: TGCGCCAGCAGCTTACCGGGGAGCACTGAAGCTTTCTTT.

This clone was counted once. This rearrangement joins TRBV5-1 to TRBJ1-1, with 7 nucleotides matching TRBD1. The V segment lost 3 bases and the J segment 1 base; nucleotides outside the gene matches: 6. Germline assignment: CDR1 SGHRS and CDR2 YFSETQ. CDR3 length: 15 amino acids. This CDR3 reads CASSWTGTANTEAFF. The CDR3, as DNA: TGCGCCAGCAGCTGGACCGGGACAGCGAACACTGAAGCTTTCTTT.

A remark on this clone: The same CDR3 also results from other DNA sequences found in this sample. The gene calls are TRBV27 and TRBJ1-2; maybe TRBD1 (6 bases). Trimming took off 2 bases at V and 2 bases at J, with 6 bases between the two ends. Per the germline V gene, CDR1 is MNHEY and CDR2 is SMNVEV (reference sequence). The CDR3 is 13 amino acids. CDR3 sequence (DNA): TGTGCCAGCAGTTTAGGACAGAACTATGGCTACACCTTC. It specifies CASSLGQNYGYTF.

V gene TRBV18 combines with J gene TRBJ1-3; TRBD1 matches 7 bases. Unmatched junction bases numbered 10, after V lost 8 bases and J lost 0 bases. The CDR3 has 16 amino acids. Germline-derived CDR1 and CDR2 are KGHSH and LQKENI. The CDR3 loop reads CASTEGAKNSGNTIYF. CDR3 nucleotide sequence: TGTGCCAGCACAGAGGGGGCCAAGAACTCTGGAAACACCATATATTTT.

The CDR3 sequence: CASSQAGTGGNEQFF. The CDR3 coding sequence is TGTGCCAGCAGCCAAGCCGGGACAGGGGGAAATGAGCAGTTCTTC. The rearrangement links TRBV3-1 (or the pseudogene TRBV3-2) to TRBJ2-1; TRBD1 agrees at 11 bases. The CDR3 spans 15 residues. V was clipped by 1 base and J by 7 bases; unmatched bases: 3. Germline lookup yields CDR1 LGHDT and CDR2 YNNKEL (reference sequence).

This clone was seen only a few times. The chain carries TRBV19 and TRBJ2-3; perhaps TRBD2 as D (6 bases). Germline V gene data show CDR1 as LNHDA and CDR2 as SQIVND (reference sequence). CDR3 size: 17 residues. The V and J ends lost 6 bases and 4 bases respectively, with 23 bases between them. The CDR3 DNA sequence: TGTGCCAGTAGCCTTACGTTCCGACTAGGGGCCCCAGATACGCAGTATTTT. It encodes CASSLTFRLGAPDTQYF.

This chain links TRBV7-2 with TRBJ1-2; a weak D match, TRBD1 (6 bases). The CDR3 spans 13 residues. Trimming left V 5 bases short and J 2 bases short, with 9 bases between. Looked up from germline, CDR1 is SGHTA and CDR2 is FQGNSA. The CDR3 bases are TGTGCCAGCAGCCCCGGACAGAACTATGGCTACACCTTC. Translating it yields CASSPGQNYGYTF.

The V call is TRBV11-2, the J call TRBJ2-1; 7 nucleotides match TRBD1. V lost 4 bases, J lost 1 base, and 7 bases stayed unmatched. The CDR3 is 16 residues long. CDR1 is SGHAT and CDR2 is FQNNGV in the germline V gene. The CDR3 sequence is CASSSRRDSSYNEQFF. The DNA for the CDR3 is TGTGCCAGCAGCTCGCGCCGGGACAGTTCCTACAATGAGCAGTTCTTC.

The CDR3 loop reads CATSATGADTQYF. As DNA, the CDR3 is TGTGCCACCAGTGCAACGGGGGCAGATACGCAGTATTTT. This sequence joins TRBV24-1 and TRBJ2-3; tentatively, D is TRBD2 (6 bases). Germline lookup yields CDR1 KGHDR and CDR2 SFDVKD. There are 13 residues in the CDR3. V was trimmed by 5 bases and J by 4 bases, leaving 9 bases between them.

The chain has TRBV7-9 and TRBJ2-2; 8 positions agree with TRBD2. Germline CDR1 SEHNR, CDR2 FQNEAQ (reference sequence). The CDR3 is 15 residues long. Losses at the gene ends were 5 bases for V and 1 base for J; bases not matched to a gene: 3. The CDR3 sequence: CASSPAGGNTGELFF. CDR3 DNA: TGTGCCAGCAGCCCCGCGGGGGGGAACACCGGGGAGCTGTTTTTT.

This chain uses TRBV19 with TRBJ2-1; the match to TRBD2 covers 13 bases. CDR3 length equals 15 residues. V shed 9 bases, J shed 3 bases, and the junction held 5 bases outside the gene matches. Germline assignment: CDR1 LNHDA and CDR2 SQIVND (reference sequence). In DNA, the CDR3 is TGTGCCAGCGGGACTAGCGGGACTAACTACAATGAGCAGTTCTTC. Translation gives CASGTSGTNYNEQFF.

This chain links TRBV3-1 (or the pseudogene TRBV3-2) with TRBJ2-5; D might be TRBD2 (6 bases). The CDR3 runs 15 residues. Germline CDR1 LGHDT, CDR2 YNNKEL (reference sequence). Trimming shortened V by 6 bases and J by 1 base, and 15 bases separated the two germline ends. CDR3 in DNA: TGTGCCAGCAGTTACATCAGCGGGTCCCAAGAGACCCAGTACTTC. Translated, it gives CASSYISGSQETQYF.

The table lists this clone with a count of one. The gene calls are TRBV12-5 and TRBJ2-3; TRBD1 might be the D (5 bases). Germline V gene data show CDR1 as LGHNT and CDR2 as FRNRAP. This CDR3 contains 13 residues. The V end lost 2 bases, the J end lost 5 bases, and 8 bases lay between the germline ends. Written as DNA, the CDR3 is TGTGCTAGTGGTTTGTGGGGCGTAGATACGCAGTATTTT. Protein product: CASGLWGVDTQYF.

Points on this clone: This sample includes further DNA sequences coding for the same CDR3. The chain uses TRBV9 and TRBJ1-4; 7 nucleotides match TRBD1. Per germline, CDR1 SGDLS and CDR2 YYNGEE. The CDR3 covers 15 residues. The V segment lost 0 bases and the J segment 7 bases; nucleotides outside the gene matches: 6. DNA of the CDR3: TGTGCCAGCAGCGTAGGTGGTCAGGGGGGTGAAAAACTGTTTTTT. Protein product: CASSVGGQGGEKLFF.

Here the CDR3 reads CAISPPKPDYGYTF. The CDR3 DNA reads as TGTGCCATCAGTCCCCCTAAACCGGACTATGGCTACACCTTC. The genes are TRBV10-3 and TRBJ1-2, with D hard to call. The CDR3 loop spans 14 amino acids. Germline V gene lookup returns CDR1 ENHRY and CDR2 SYGVKD. V was pared by 5 bases and J by 3 bases, with 13 bases between.

This clone was detected once. The V call is TRBV9, the J call TRBJ1-6, with a weak D call TRBD1 (6 bases). The germline gives CDR1 SGDLS, CDR2 YYNGEE. The CDR3 length is 14 residues. Trimming pared 0 bases from V and 10 bases from J, leaving 11 bases between. This chain's CDR3 is CASSVEKGGSPLHF. The CDR3 DNA is TGTGCCAGCAGCGTAGAAAAGGGGGGGTCACCCCTCCACTTT.

The V and J genes are TRBV19 and TRBJ2-4; tentative D call: TRBD2 (6 bases). Trimming took 5 bases from V and 4 from J, leaving 12 bases between them. CDR3 size: 14 residues. Germline CDR1 is LNHDA and CDR2 is SQIVND (reference sequence). CDR3 sequence reads: CASSSPGGKNIQYF. As DNA, the CDR3 is TGTGCCAGTAGTTCCCCCGGGGGTAAAAACATTCAGTACTTC. Looking up the rest from reference TRBV19 and TRBJ2-4 gives the full variable domain: DGGITQSPKYLFRKEGQNVTLSCEQNLNHDAMYWYRQDPGQGLRLIYYSQIVNDFQKGDIAEGYSVSREKKESFPLTVTSAQKNPTAFYLCASSSPGGKNIQYFGAGTRLSVL.

This clone was recorded once. The chain is built from TRBV5-4 and TRBJ2-7; TRBD2 might be the D (7 bases). V lost 6 bases and J 5 bases, leaving 21 bases between the germline ends. Germline CDR1 and CDR2: SGHNT and YYREEE (reference sequence). The CDR3 has 15 amino acids. The CDR3 loop is CASKTRGGVDHEQYF. The CDR3, as DNA: TGTGCCAGCAAGACTAGGGGGGGGGTAGACCACGAGCAGTACTTC.

The rearrangement links TRBV28 to TRBJ1-2; 7 bases line up with TRBD1. The J segment lost 5 bases and the V segment lost 5 bases, leaving 8 bases of the junction unmatched. The CDR3 loop spans 14 amino acids. Germline lookup yields CDR1 MDHEN and CDR2 SYDVKM. CDR3 region: CASSLPGQLYGYTF. The DNA of the CDR3 is TGTGCCAGCAGTCTACCGGGACAGCTTTATGGCTACACCTTC.

To note about this clone: At one boundary the junction diverges from the germline segment, which might be a read error. J is TRBJ1-5 and V is TRBV6-2 or TRBV6-3; D not certain. The CDR3 consists of 13 residues. Germline V CDR1 and CDR2: MNHEY, SVGEGT. This CDR3 is CVSSYAGNQPQHF. In DNA, the CDR3 is TGTGTCAGCAGTTACGCGGGCAATCAGCCCCAGCATTTT.

The chain recombines TRBV9 with TRBJ2-1, with 9 positions matching TRBD1. The germline gives CDR1 SGDLS, CDR2 YYNGEE. The CDR3 extends over 15 amino acids. The V segment lost 4 bases and the J segment 7 bases; nucleotides outside the gene matches: 9. In DNA, the CDR3 is TGTGCCAGCAGCCCCGGGACAGGGAGCCTAAATGAGCAGTTCTTC. Amino acids: CASSPGTGSLNEQFF.